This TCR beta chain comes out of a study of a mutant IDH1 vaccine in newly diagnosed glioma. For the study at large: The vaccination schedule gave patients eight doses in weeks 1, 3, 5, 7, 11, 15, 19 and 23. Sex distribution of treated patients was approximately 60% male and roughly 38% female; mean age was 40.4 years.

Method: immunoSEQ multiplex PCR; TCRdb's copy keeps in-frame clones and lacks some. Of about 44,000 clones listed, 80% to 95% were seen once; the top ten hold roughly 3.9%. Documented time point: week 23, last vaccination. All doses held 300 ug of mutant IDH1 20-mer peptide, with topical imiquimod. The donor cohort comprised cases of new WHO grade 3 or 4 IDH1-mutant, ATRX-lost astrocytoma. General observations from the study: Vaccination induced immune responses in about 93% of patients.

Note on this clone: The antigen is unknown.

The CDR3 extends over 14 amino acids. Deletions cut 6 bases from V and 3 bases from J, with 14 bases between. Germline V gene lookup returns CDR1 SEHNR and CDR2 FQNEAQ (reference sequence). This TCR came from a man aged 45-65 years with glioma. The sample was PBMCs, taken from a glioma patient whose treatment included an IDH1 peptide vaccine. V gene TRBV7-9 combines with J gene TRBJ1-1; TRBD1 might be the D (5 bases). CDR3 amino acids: CASSLDRGHTEAFF. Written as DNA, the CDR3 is TGTGCCAGCAGTTTGGACCGGGGACACACTGAAGCTTTCTTT.